This T cell receptor (beta chain) was recorded in a study of blood T cell repertoires in COVID-19 (dated by TCRdb to about 2020). General notes on the study: The collaborator samples originated in the United States, Italy and Spain and spanned the acute and convalescent phases of COVID-19. The material from the prospective study consisted of cDNA or gDNA derived from T cells, B-cell-depleted T cells, or PBMCs. The dataset comprised deeply sampled blood TCRbeta repertoires from subjects exposed to, actively infected with, or recovered from COVID-19. The repertoires were made available in a free public database intended to serve as a resource for research on the immune response to SARS-CoV-2. Samples were obtained from the ongoing ImmuneRACE study (first 160 participants) and from over 1,000 subjects provided by 6 global collaborators. Nearly every sample came with metadata listing a de-identified subject ID, COVID-19 status, age in years and sex. Where available, HLA class I and class II types were obtained from metadata supplied by the sample provider rather than from assay-based typing.

Overall study outcomes, separate from this receptor: How much clinical and demographic metadata was included differed by source and by participant, and the metadata was provided uncurated.

This clone showed up just once. Which antigen it targets is not known. No base quality values were provided; no much bigger clone lies one nucleotide off. In Seattle, one collaborating source enrolled patients while the infection was active and tracked those patients longitudinally over the course of disease. Whole blood was collected in K2EDTA tubes by collaborating institutions according to the institutions' own protocols. For TCRbeta analysis, collaborators shipped samples as frozen whole blood, isolated PBMCs, or DNA extracted from either of those sample types. The immunoSEQ Assay, a bias-controlled multiplex PCR, was used to amplify TCRbeta CDR3 regions from genomic DNA. In the source study's methods: Nucleated cell counts per sample were estimated from amplification of reference gene primers within the assay. To quantify the absolute abundance of each unique TCRbeta CDR3 rearrangement, sequence reads were collapsed and filtered. For each sample, productive Simpson clonality was calculated by taking the square root of Simpson's diversity index across productive rearrangements. The immuneACCESS repertoire file appears here via TCRdb, limited to in-frame rearrangements. These files lack a portion of the clones; in checked studies, under half of the deficit traces to unresolved V genes, and the cause of the others is not known. Clonal size and the V and J genes are those of that table, whereas D and trimming came from the DNA. This sample is represented by tens of thousands of clones; over 60% of them were singletons. The ten largest clones add up to 15% to 20% of the sample.

The CDR3 contains 15 residues, cysteine and phenylalanine counted. CDR3 DNA only is kept here, 45 bases in frame from base 1. V gives up 1 base and J gives up 3 bases, and the segment between their germline ends measures 13 bases. CDR1 and CDR2 are drawn from the germline V gene (reference sequence): SEHNR, FQNEAQ. Source material: peripheral blood. The sequence came from a man aged 25-45 years with COVID-19, enrolled during active disease. The receptor chain draws on TRBV7-9 and TRBJ2-7; the D gene assignment is ambiguous. The bases read TGTGCCAGCAGCTTAGGAGGATTACACAACTACGAGCAGTACTTC. It encodes CASSLGGLHNYEQYF.